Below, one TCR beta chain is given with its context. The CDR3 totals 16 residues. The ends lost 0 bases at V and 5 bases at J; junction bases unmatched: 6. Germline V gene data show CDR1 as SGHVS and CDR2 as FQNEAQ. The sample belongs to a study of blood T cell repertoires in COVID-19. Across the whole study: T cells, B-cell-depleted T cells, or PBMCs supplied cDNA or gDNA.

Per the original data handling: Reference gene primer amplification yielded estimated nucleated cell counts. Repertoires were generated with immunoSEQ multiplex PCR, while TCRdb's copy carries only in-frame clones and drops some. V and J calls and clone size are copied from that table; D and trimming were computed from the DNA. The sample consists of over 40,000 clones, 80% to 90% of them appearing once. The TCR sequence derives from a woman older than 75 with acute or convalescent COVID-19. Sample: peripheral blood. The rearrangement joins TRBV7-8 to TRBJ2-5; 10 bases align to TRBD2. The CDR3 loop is CASSLASGGSRETQYF. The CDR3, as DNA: TGTGCCAGCAGCTTAGCTAGCGGGGGGTCCCGGGAGACCCAGTACTTC.